The 8 T cell receptor beta chains in this list originate from one sample, sequenced in a study of identical twins. TCRdb recomputed calls from the 5' RACE reads with MiXCR, one row per CDR3 protein. The sample shows approximately 470,000 distinct CDR3 sequences, 12% to 15% of them seen only once. These sequences were also reported in another study, on yellow fever vaccine responses in identical twins.

The sample was CD4+ T cells sorted from blood. The source of these receptors is a woman aged 18-29 years in good health.

This chain joins TRBV4-1 and TRBJ1-4; 9 bases are a match to TRBD1. V shed 2 bases and J 8 bases; nucleotides not matched to a gene: 12. The CDR3 sequence is 17 residues long. Germline V lookup: CDR1 MGHRA, CDR2 YSYEKL. The CDR3 DNA reads as TGCGCCAGCAGCCAATCCACCGGGACAGGGTTTGGGGAAAAACTGTTTTTT. Protein: CASSQSTGTGFGEKLFF.

There are many counts of this clonotype. This chain uses TRBV10-3 with TRBJ2-1; D uncertain. CDR3 length: 16 residues. V gave up 0 bases and J gave up 3 bases, with 12 bases separating them. From germline, CDR1 is ENHRY and CDR2 SYGVKD. The CDR3 DNA sequence: TGTGCCATCAGTGAGTCGGTTATGGCGGACTACAATGAGCAGTTCTTC. Protein: CAISESVMADYNEQFF.

This clonotype has only a few counts. The gene calls are TRBV5-5 and TRBJ1-1; no clear D. CDR1 SGHKS and CDR2 YYEKEE come from the germline V gene (reference sequence). This CDR3 is 13 amino acids long. Trimming shortened V by 5 bases and J by 4 bases, and 12 bases separated the two germline ends. The CDR3: CASSRSGSTEAFF. CDR3 DNA: TGTGCCAGCAGTCGGTCGGGGAGCACTGAAGCTTTCTTT.

J is TRBJ2-1 and V is TRBV5-1; D possibly corresponds to TRBD1 (5 bases). This CDR3 contains 16 residues. Per the germline V gene, CDR1 is SGHRS and CDR2 is YFSETQ. V lost 4 bases and J lost 0, with 14 bases in between. In DNA, the CDR3 is TGCGCCAGCAGCCAAGGGGTTAGCAGCTCCTACAATGAGCAGTTCTTC. Translated, it gives CASSQGVSSSYNEQFF.

This clonotype was observed at least ten times. V is TRBV4-2 and J is TRBJ2-1; D is ambiguous. The CDR3 extends over 16 amino acids. V lost 1 base, J lost 4 bases, and 14 bases lay in between. From germline, CDR1 is LGHNA and CDR2 YNFKEQ. CDR3 in amino acids: CASSQVRSAPYNEQFF. CDR3 sequence (DNA): TGTGCCAGCAGCCAAGTAAGAAGTGCCCCTTACAATGAGCAGTTCTTC.

This clonotype appeared a few times. J is TRBJ1-1 and V is TRBV29-1, with 11 nucleotides matching TRBD1. V lost 4 bases, J lost 6 bases, and 7 bases stayed unmatched. The CDR3 length is 14 residues. Germline V gives CDR1 SQVTM, CDR2 ANQGSEA. The CDR3 region is CSVAGQGARSEAFF. The CDR3 region has the DNA TGCAGCGTTGCTGGACAGGGGGCGCGGTCTGAAGCTTTCTTT. The full variable domain, rest sourced from reference TRBV29-1 and TRBJ1-1, is SAVISQKPSRDICQRGTSLTIQCQVDSQVTMMFWYRQQPGQSLTLIATANQGSEATYESGFVIDKFPISRPNLTFSTLTVSNMSPEDSSIYLCSVAGQGARSEAFFGQGTRLTVV.

This clonotype turned up a few times. The chain recombines TRBV7-9 with TRBJ1-1; TRBD1 is a possible D gene (6 bases). The CDR3 contains 12 residues. The V and J ends lost 5 bases and 7 bases respectively, with 11 bases between them. Germline CDR1 is SEHNR and CDR2 is FQNEAQ (reference sequence). CDR3 nucleotides: TGTGCCAGCAGCCAGACAGGTCGTGAAGCTTTCTTT. Protein product: CASSQTGREAFF.

This clonotype was detected only a few times. The chain links TRBV2 to TRBJ1-5, with D maybe TRBD1 (5 bases). Trimming shortened V by 0 bases and J by 0 bases, and 18 bases separated the two germline ends. The CDR3 has 19 residues. Germline V CDR1 and CDR2: SNHLY, FYNNEI. The CDR3 sequence is CASSEARLGGRYSNQPQHF. CDR3 sequence (DNA): TGTGCCAGCAGTGAAGCGCGGCTCGGGGGACGGTATAGCAATCAGCCCCAGCATTTT.